One sample yielded the 21 T cell receptor beta chains listed below, sequenced in a study of T cells in localized non-small cell lung cancer. The table came from immunoSEQ multiplex PCR; TCRdb's copy has only in-frame clones and leaves some out. The table has tens of thousands of clones, approximately 91% seen once. The sample in question was peripheral blood, obtained before any cancer treatment. Receptors originate from a man aged 35-69 years with stage I lung adenocarcinoma.

The chain carries TRBV6-1 and TRBJ2-7; D uncertain. There are 18 residues in the CDR3. The V gene lost 2 bases and the J gene lost 0 bases, with 20 bases spanning the gap. Germline lookup yields CDR1 MNHNS and CDR2 SASEGT. Here the CDR3 reads CASSERLVGQRPSYEQYF. The CDR3 region has the DNA TGTGCCAGCAGTGAAAGGCTAGTTGGGCAGCGACCCTCCTACGAGCAGTACTTC.

V and J are TRBV11-2 and TRBJ2-7; no firm D call. V shed 5 bases and J shed 3 bases, with 11 bases lying between them. CDR3 size: 13 residues. Germline CDR1 is SGHAT and CDR2 is FQNNGV. The CDR3: CASSLFRRYEQYF. The CDR3 DNA reads as TGTGCCAGCAGCCTCTTTAGGCGCTACGAGCAGTACTTC.

The chain couples TRBV18 to TRBJ1-1, with D possibly being TRBD1 (5 bases). CDR1 KGHSH and CDR2 LQKENI come from the germline V gene. The CDR3 consists of 14 residues. Trimming cost V 3 bases and J 0 bases, with 8 bases left between them. CDR3 nucleotides: TGTGCCAGCTCACCGACAGATATGAACACTGAAGCTTTCTTT. This gives the protein CASSPTDMNTEAFF. The entire variable domain, with the rest obtained from reference TRBV18 and TRBJ1-1, is as follows: NAGVMQNPRHLVRRRGQEARLRCSPMKGHSHVYWYRQLPEEGLKFMVYLQKENIIDESGMPKERFSAEFPKEGPSILRIQQVVRGDSAAYFCASSPTDMNTEAFFGQGTRLTVV.

The chain links TRBV7-2 to TRBJ2-7, with D possibly being TRBD1 or TRBD2 (6 bases each). CDR1 SGHTA and CDR2 FQGNSA come from the germline V gene. The CDR3 has 13 residues. Trimming took off 4 bases at V and 3 bases at J, with 10 bases between the two ends. The CDR3 coding sequence is TGTGCCAGCAGCTCCGGAGGGGGCTACGAGCAGTACTTC. Protein product: CASSSGGGYEQYF.

V usage is TRBV9 and J usage is TRBJ2-7; TRBD2 matches 9 bases. The CDR3 sequence is 15 residues long. Germline V gene lookup returns CDR1 SGDLS and CDR2 YYNGEE. The trim removed 0 bases at V and 4 bases at J, leaving 5 bases unmatched. CDR3 loop: CASSVGSAGGYEQYF. In DNA, the CDR3 is TGTGCCAGCAGCGTAGGATCGGCGGGAGGGTACGAGCAGTACTTC.

The V gene is TRBV12-5, the J gene TRBJ1-4, with a possible D match to TRBD1 (5 bases). The CDR3 spans 14 residues. Germline lookup yields CDR1 LGHNT and CDR2 FRNRAP. Trimming took off 2 bases at V and 8 bases at J, with 12 bases between the two ends. CDR3 amino acids: CASGLTGVGEKLFF. The CDR3, as DNA: TGTGCTAGTGGTTTGACGGGGGTAGGGGAAAAACTGTTTTTT.

The chain recombines TRBV28 with TRBJ2-1; TRBD1 agrees at 7 bases. V lost 7 bases to trimming and J lost 8 bases; unmatched junction nucleotides: 5. Germline lookup yields CDR1 MDHEN and CDR2 SYDVKM. This CDR3 contains 12 residues. CDR3 sequence (DNA): TGTGCCAGCACTGACAGGGATCATGAGCAGTTCTTC. Its translation is CASTDRDHEQFF.

This clone was counted a single time. The chain joins TRBV2 to TRBJ1-5, with 8 positions matching TRBD1. The CDR3 length is 17 residues. J was trimmed by 2 bases and V by 7 bases; bases with no gene match: 13. Germline loops: CDR1 SNHLY, CDR2 FYNNEI. CDR3 nucleotide sequence: TGTGCCAGCACCCCGGACAGGGAACTTTGGGGCAATCAGCCCCAGCATTTT. Protein product: CASTPDRELWGNQPQHF.

The CDR3 DNA sequence: TGTGCCAGCAGCAGGGGTTATAACTATGGCTACACCTTC. Translation gives CASSRGYNYGYTF. The rearrangement uses TRBV6-5 and TRBJ1-2, with D possibly TRBD1 on 6 matching bases. The germline gives CDR1 MNHEY, CDR2 SVGAGI. Trimming stripped 6 bases from V and 1 base from J, with 9 bases between. This CDR3 has 13 residues.

The chain carries TRBV5-1 and TRBJ2-1; 8 bases agree with TRBD2. Germline V CDR1 and CDR2: SGHRS, YFSETQ. CDR3 length: 16 amino acids. The ends lost 3 bases at V and 8 bases at J; junction bases unmatched: 13. CDR3 nucleotides: TGCGCCAGCAGCTCCCCACTGGGACGGGAGGGCTATGAGCAGTTCTTC. This gives the protein CASSSPLGREGYEQFF.

The chain joins TRBV18 to TRBJ2-2, with D unclear. In germline, CDR1 is KGHSH, CDR2 LQKENI. The CDR3 totals 14 residues. V was trimmed by 3 bases and J by 3 bases, leaving 8 bases between them. The CDR3 protein is CASSPKADTGELFF. The DNA for the CDR3 is TGTGCCAGCTCACCGAAAGCAGACACCGGGGAGCTGTTTTTT.

The V and J genes are TRBV7-9 and TRBJ2-3; 15 bases fit TRBD2. Germline V CDR1 and CDR2: SEHNR, FQNEAQ (reference sequence). The CDR3 is 19 residues long. The ends lost 5 bases at V and 0 bases at J; junction bases unmatched: 9. The chain's CDR3 is CASSQRTSGRGASTDTQYF. CDR3 coding DNA: TGTGCCAGCAGCCAAAGGACTAGCGGGAGGGGGGCTAGCACAGATACGCAGTATTTT.

The chain joins TRBV7-6 to TRBJ2-5, with 8 bases fitting TRBD2. The length of the CDR3 is 13 residues. Germline CDR1 reads SGHVS; CDR2 reads FNYEAQ. The V and J ends lost 3 bases and 4 bases, in that order; junction bases with no gene match: 1. Here the CDR3 DNA reads TGTGCCAGCAGCTTCGGGAGGGGAGAGACCCAGTACTTC. Translated: CASSFGRGETQYF.

The chain joins TRBV7-6 to TRBJ1-5, with no clear D. V lost 0 bases and J lost 0, with 0 bases in between. From germline, CDR1 is SGHVS and CDR2 FNYEAQ. The CDR3 totals 13 residues. The CDR3 DNA reads as TGTGCCAGCAGCTTAGCTAGCAATCAGCCCCAGCATTTT. Its translation is CASSLASNQPQHF.

The chain links TRBV7-9 to TRBJ2-3, with D perhaps matching TRBD2 (5 bases). V lost 5 bases and J 4 bases, leaving 22 bases between the germline ends. This CDR3 contains 17 residues. Germline assignment: CDR1 SEHNR and CDR2 FQNEAQ (reference sequence). The CDR3 bases are TGTGCCAGCAGCACCGGAGTTCTCGTGGGGAGCGCAGATACGCAGTATTTT. Its protein product is CASSTGVLVGSADTQYF.

The chain links TRBV5-4 to TRBJ2-2; D may be TRBD2 (6 bases). The germline V gene encodes CDR1 SGHNT and CDR2 YYREEE (reference sequence). CDR3 size: 17 residues. V dropped 4 bases and J dropped 3 bases, with 19 bases sitting between them. The CDR3 nucleotides are TGTGCCAGCAGCCTGGATAGTGGAGGGCGGGACACCGGGGAGCTGTTTTTT. It is translated as CASSLDSGGRDTGELFF. Complete variable domain (other parts from reference TRBV5-4 and TRBJ2-2): ETGVTQSPTHLIKTRGQQVTLRCSSQSGHNTVSWYQQALGQGPQFIFQYYREEENGRGNFPPRFSGLQFPNYSSELNVNALELDDSALYLCASSLDSGGRDTGELFFGEGSRLTVL.

The chain joins TRBV6-1 to TRBJ2-5; possible D gene TRBD1, 6 bases. Germline V gene data show CDR1 as MNHNS and CDR2 as SASEGT. V lost 6 bases and J lost 1, with 12 bases in between. The CDR3 has 14 amino acids. CDR3 coding DNA: TGTGCCAGCAGCATTCGGGACACCCAAGAGACCCAGTACTTC. Its translation: CASSIRDTQETQYF.

The CDR3: CASTGNTEAFF. Written as DNA, the CDR3 is TGTGCCAGCACCGGAAACACTGAAGCTTTCTTT. The rearrangement uses TRBV6-5 and TRBJ1-1; D gene unclear. Germline V lookup: CDR1 MNHEY, CDR2 SVGAGI. CDR3 size: 11 residues. V was clipped by 7 bases and J by 2 bases, with 5 bases between them.

The rearrangement joins TRBV7-6 to TRBJ2-1; possible D gene TRBD1, 5 bases. The V gene lost 4 bases and the J gene lost 0 bases, with 16 bases spanning the gap. Germline V gene lookup returns CDR1 SGHVS and CDR2 FNYEAQ. CDR3 size: 17 residues. The CDR3 reads CASSWSQGKASYNEQFF. The CDR3 DNA follows: TGTGCCAGCAGCTGGTCGCAGGGAAAAGCCTCCTACAATGAGCAGTTCTTC.

V usage is TRBV7-6 and J usage is TRBJ2-1; D uncertain. Trimming removed 2 bases from V and 7 bases from J, with 9 bases in between. The CDR3 is made up of 13 amino acids. Germline V gene sequence: CDR1 SGHVS, CDR2 FNYEAQ. CDR3 in amino acids: CASSLNEANEQFF. Here the CDR3 DNA reads TGTGCCAGCAGCTTAAATGAGGCAAATGAGCAGTTCTTC.

This sequence joins TRBV6-1 and TRBJ1-2, with D hard to call. The V gene lost 2 bases and the J gene lost 6 bases, with 7 bases spanning the gap. This CDR3 comprises 12 residues. Germline V lookup: CDR1 MNHNS, CDR2 SASEGT. The CDR3 region has the DNA TGTGCCAGCAGTGAAAGGACGGATGGCTACACCTTC. The encoded protein is CASSERTDGYTF.